Shown below are 20 T cell receptor beta chains from a single sample sequenced in a study of T cell repertoires in cytomegalovirus infection. MiXCR, applied by TCRdb to the reads, yields one record per CDR3 protein. The sample has 450,000 to 600,000 distinct CDR3 sequences; 25% to 35% are singletons. For these TCRs, the target antigens are not known. This sample comprised cultured PBMCs, obtained from culture after CMV antigen stimulation. These receptors all stem from a human donor in good health (CMV status not recorded). Some clones in this sample may be carry-over from other donors' samples.

V gene TRBV29-1 combines with J gene TRBJ1-1, with D possibly matching TRBD1 (6 bases). Germline V gene data show CDR1 as SQVTM and CDR2 as ANQGSEA. CDR3 length: 15 residues. V was trimmed by 5 bases and J by 0 bases, leaving 16 bases between them. The CDR3: CSVQYRTVLNTEAFF. DNA of the CDR3: TGCAGCGTTCAATACCGGACAGTACTGAACACTGAAGCTTTCTTT.

Details on this clonotype: The conserved phenylalanine or tryptophan normally closing the CDR3 is absent here, so this likely arose from a read error. The chain carries TRBV9 and TRBJ1-2; a possible D gene is TRBD1 (6 bases). This CDR3 contains 13 residues. Trimming removed 3 bases at V and 6 bases at J, with 12 bases between. CDR1 is SGDLS and CDR2 is YYNGEE in the germline V gene. The CDR3 DNA reads TGTGCCAGCAGCGGACACAGGGACGATGGCTACACCATC. Protein product: CASSGHRDDGYTI.

This clonotype was seen a handful of times. The V gene is TRBV4-1, the J gene TRBJ2-3, with 12 nucleotides matching TRBD2. Trimming took 5 bases from V and 6 from J; bases not matched to a gene: 9. The germline V gene has CDR1 MGHRA and CDR2 YSYEKL. This CDR3 contains 16 residues. The CDR3, as DNA: TGCGCCAGCAGCACTCCTAGCGGGAGGGCCTTTGATACGCAGTATTTT. It specifies CASSTPSGRAFDTQYF.

The rearrangement uses TRBV4-1 and TRBJ2-3; unclear D gene. Germline V gene sequence: CDR1 MGHRA, CDR2 YSYEKL. The CDR3 consists of 15 residues. The V and J ends lost 1 base and 0 bases respectively, with 8 bases between them. The CDR3 loop reads CASSQVPSSTDTQYF. The CDR3 DNA sequence: TGCGCCAGCAGCCAAGTGCCGAGTAGCACAGATACGCAGTATTTT.

V gene TRBV7-9 combines with J gene TRBJ2-2, with TRBD2 identical over 13 bases. This CDR3 spans 17 amino acids. V was clipped by 10 bases and J by 0 bases; unmatched bases: 8. Germline V gene sequence: CDR1 SEHNR, CDR2 FQNEAQ (reference sequence). As DNA, the CDR3 is TGTGCCACCATAACCGGGACTAGCGGGACGAACACCGGGGAGCTGTTTTTT. Encoded protein: CATITGTSGTNTGELFF.

The chain carries TRBV18 and TRBJ1-2, with D unresolved. Trimming left V 4 bases short and J 6 bases short, with 12 bases between. The V gene's germline CDR1 is KGHSH and CDR2 LQKENI. The CDR3 totals 13 residues. The CDR3 here is CASSLKGLDGYTF. DNA for the CDR3: TGTGCCAGCTCACTCAAGGGTTTAGATGGCTACACCTTC.

This clonotype was counted many times. The V and J genes are TRBV7-2 and TRBJ2-5; TRBD1 might be the D (6 bases). CDR3 length: 13 residues. Looked up from germline, CDR1 is SGHTA and CDR2 is FQGNSA. V was trimmed by 6 bases and J by 4 bases, leaving 12 bases between them. The CDR3 coding sequence is TGTGCCAGCAGTGCCAGGGGCGGAGAGACCCAGTACTTC. Encoded protein: CASSARGGETQYF. Full variable domain (outside the CDR3, taken from reference TRBV7-2 and TRBJ2-5): GAGVSQSPSNKVTEKGKDVELRCDPISGHTALYWYRQSLGQGLEFLIYFQGNSAPDKSGLPSDRFSAERTGGSVSTLTIQRTQQEDSAVYLCASSARGGETQYFGPGTRLLVL.

The chain links TRBV19 to TRBJ1-5; the D is unclear. The CDR3 loop spans 16 amino acids. CDR1 is LNHDA, CDR2 SQIVND, per germline (reference sequence). Trimming left V 5 bases short and J 3 bases short, with 17 bases between. CDR3 sequence (DNA): TGTGCCAGTAGTTGGTGGGGTCCCCTCAACAATCAGCCCCAGCATTTT. Amino acid sequence: CASSWWGPLNNQPQHF.

The table lists this clonotype with a few counts. This chain links TRBV11-3 with TRBJ2-7; 12 nucleotides match TRBD2. Looked up from germline, CDR1 is SGHNT and CDR2 is YENEEA. CDR3 length: 15 amino acids. The ends lost 5 bases at V and 4 bases at J; junction bases unmatched: 6. The CDR3 sequence: CASSPGTSGLYEQYV. CDR3 coding DNA: TGTGCCAGCAGCCCCGGGACTAGCGGGTTGTACGAGCAGTACGTC.

This clonotype was counted only a few times. The rearrangement uses TRBV28 and TRBJ2-5; D tentatively fits TRBD1 or TRBD2 (5 bases each). The V gene's germline CDR1 is MDHEN and CDR2 SYDVKM. The CDR3 extends over 14 amino acids. V lost 6 bases and J lost 2, with 13 bases in between. Written as DNA, the CDR3 is TGTGCCAGCAGCCCCGGGGCAGCACAAGAGACCCAGTACTTC. Protein product: CASSPGAAQETQYF.

This chain joins TRBV29-1 and TRBJ2-2; D is uncertain. Germline V gene data show CDR1 as SQVTM and CDR2 as ANQGSEA. V lost 7 bases and J 4 bases, leaving 13 bases between the germline ends. CDR3 length: 13 residues. In DNA form, the CDR3 reads TGCAGCGCGAGCCCCCTGGGCACCGGGGAGCTGTTTTTT. Translated: CSASPLGTGELFF.

The chain couples TRBV4-3 to TRBJ1-2; possible D gene TRBD1, 5 bases. The length of the CDR3 is 13 residues. Per germline, CDR1 LGHNA and CDR2 YSLEER. Trimming stripped 1 base from V and 8 bases from J, with 11 bases between. DNA for the CDR3: TGCGCCAGCAGCCAAGTCCGAGGGGACGGCTACACCTTC. It translates to CASSQVRGDGYTF.

This clonotype was counted a few times. The V and J genes are TRBV12-3 or TRBV12-4 and TRBJ1-3; no firm D call. The CDR3 length is 14 residues. The V gene lost 7 bases and the J gene lost 0 bases, with 10 bases spanning the gap. This CDR3 reads CASTQRTSGNTIYF. CDR3 coding DNA: TGTGCCAGCACCCAGAGGACCTCTGGAAACACCATATATTTT.

This chain links TRBV19 with TRBJ1-1; the D is unclear. The CDR3 is made up of 15 amino acids. CDR1 and CDR2 (germline): LNHDA, SQIVND (reference sequence). The V gene lost 0 bases and the J gene lost 1 base, with 9 bases spanning the gap. The CDR3 loop is CASSIERAQNTEAFF. The CDR3 DNA reads TGTGCCAGTAGTATAGAGCGGGCCCAGAACACTGAAGCTTTCTTT.

The sample holds a few counts of this clonotype. The chain has TRBV20-1 and TRBJ2-2; 9 bases map to TRBD2. The germline gives CDR1 DFQATT, CDR2 SNEGSKA (reference sequence). V shed 4 bases and J 7 bases; nucleotides not matched to a gene: 7. The CDR3 is 14 amino acids. The CDR3 coding sequence is TGCAGTGCTACCGGGACTAGCTCTATCGGGGAGCTGTTTTTT. It codes for CSATGTSSIGELFF.

The chain employs TRBV7-9 and TRBJ1-1; D is undetermined. Germline loops: CDR1 SEHNR, CDR2 FQNEAQ (reference sequence). This CDR3 has 15 amino acids. Trimming pared 5 bases from V and 4 bases from J, leaving 17 bases between. For the CDR3, the DNA is TGTGCCAGCAGCCGTAGTGAGGGTCTTCGCACTGAAGCTTTCTTT. Translating gives CASSRSEGLRTEAFF.

V and J are TRBV7-2 and TRBJ2-7; D ambiguous. CDR3 length: 13 amino acids. V lost 6 bases, J lost 3 bases, and 12 bases lay in between. Germline V gene sequence: CDR1 SGHTA, CDR2 FQGNSA. CDR3 region: CASSLGPRYEQYV. DNA of the CDR3: TGTGCCAGCAGTCTCGGACCGCGCTACGAGCAGTACGTC.

The chain employs TRBV3-1 and TRBJ1-5; D not resolved. Looked up from germline, CDR1 is LGHDT and CDR2 is YNNKEL (reference sequence). Trimming stripped 2 bases from V and 0 bases from J, with 5 bases between. The CDR3 runs to 14 residues. This chain's CDR3 is CASSQTSSNQPQHF. CDR3 DNA: TGTGCCAGCAGCCAAACGAGTAGCAATCAGCCCCAGCATTTT.

This clonotype was counted between two and nine times. The chain uses TRBV19 and TRBJ1-4; D ambiguous. V shed 4 bases and J shed 4 bases, with 13 bases lying between them. This CDR3 has 15 residues. Germline lookup yields CDR1 LNHDA and CDR2 SQIVND (reference sequence). CDR3 residues: CASSTLTRYNEKLFF. CDR3 DNA: TGTGCCAGTAGTACTTTGACACGGTATAATGAAAAACTGTTTTTT.

This clonotype occurred a few times. This chain links TRBV19 with TRBJ2-3; 9 nucleotides agree with TRBD2. The junction had 5 bases not matched to a gene; V was cut back by 1 base and J by 0 bases. From germline, CDR1 is LNHDA and CDR2 SQIVND (reference sequence). This CDR3 contains 17 residues. In nucleotides, the CDR3 is TGTGCCAGTAGTATAGCGTCTAGCGGGACTAGCACAGATACGCAGTATTTT. Translating gives CASSIASSGTSTDTQYF.